In its sample, the clone carrying this T cell receptor (beta chain) is medium-sized (0.01 to 0.1%). Its matching antigen is unknown. The sample belongs to a study of naive and memory T cell subsets. Study-wide points: Tuberculin site TCR excess was interpreted as type IV hypersensitivity infiltration. TCR transcript changes with activation or differentiation may affect this RNA method.

Treatment defined: skin biopsy from PPD injection site in Mantoux-positive individual. An oligonucleotide containing a UMI was ligated to the 3' end of TCR cDNA. Ligated cDNA underwent four rounds of PCR with nested alpha and beta constant region primers and SP2. Alpha and beta constant region primers primed reverse transcription for blood and skin samples. MiXCR, applied by TCRdb to the UMI-ligation and nested PCR reads, yields one record per CDR3 protein. Among around 13,000 distinct CDR3 sequences, about 5% were seen once, and the ten largest hold 8.2%. V was cut by 0 bases and J by 13 bases, with 10 bases left in between. CDR3 length: 13 amino acids. CDR1 is MNHEY, CDR2 SVGAGI, per germline.

The source material was skin, sampled from a tuberculin skin test site. The origin of this receptor is an adult in good health. The rearrangement links TRBV6-5 to TRBJ1-6, with a tentative D call TRBD1 (5 bases). CDR3 bases: TGTGCCAGCAGTTACTCGGGGCGTACCCCCCTCCACTTT. Translating gives CASSYSGRTPLHF.